This T cell receptor beta chain was profiled in a study of CD8 T cells in ankylosing spondylitis. Study results and caveats: Disease-linked clones were reportedly significantly enriched in matched ankylosing spondylitis synovial fluid. Typical of ankylosing spondylitis blood, it appeared, was a TCR beta motif of fewer than 10 highly homologous variants.

Each CDR3 protein is one row after TCRdb ran MiXCR on the 5' RACE reads. The sample records about 150,000 distinct CDR3 sequences, more than 40% being singletons. Note on this clonotype: Its antigen is currently unknown.

Germline values: CDR1 DFQATT, CDR2 SNEGSKA (reference sequence). The CDR3 sequence is 15 residues long. V dropped 2 bases and J dropped 6 bases, with 20 bases sitting between them. The receptor's source is a male donor with ankylosing spondylitis. Specimen: synovial fluid, either unsorted or a sorted T cell fraction (not recorded which). The V and J genes are TRBV20-1 and TRBJ2-7; tentative D call: TRBD2 (5 bases). The CDR3 sequence: CSARNTRRRVGEQYF. The CDR3 region has the DNA TGCAGTGCTAGAAATACACGTCGGCGGGTCGGCGAGCAGTACTTC.